This T cell receptor beta chain was identified in a study of T cells in Graves' hyperthyroidism and ophthalmopathy (dated by TCRdb to the late 2010s). Concerning the study at large: Peripheral blood was sampled at the time of initial diagnosis, prior to any treatment. The paper describes TCR Vbeta CDR3 sequencing of fewer than 150 peripheral blood samples, made up of 43 ophthalmopathy patients, 70 to 75 hyperthyroidism patients and 17 progressor patients. Prospective prediction of ophthalmopathy was tested in an independent validation cohort of about 19 hyperthyroidism patients and approximately 17 patients who later progressed to ophthalmopathy. For training and testing, the 100 or so patients in the discovery cohort were randomly divided in a 7:3 ratio. A discovery cohort of fewer than 110 patients, fewer than 50 with Graves' ophthalmopathy and more than 55 with stable Graves' hyperthyroidism, was used to find distinguishing TCR V-J signatures. Thyroid tissue and blood T-cell repertoires from six Graves' hyperthyroidism patients were also compared in the study. Following sampling, methimazole starting at 30 mg daily was given to hyperthyroidism patients, and high-dose intravenous methylprednisolone was given to ophthalmopathy patients.

What the study reported, not specific to this receptor: No statistical method was used to fix the sample size in advance, and group allocation was not hidden from the investigators. Most expanded thyroid clonotypes (frequency above 0.001) were also found in blood, which suggests that blood repertoires may mirror thyroid immune responses. In validation, the model predicted progression to ophthalmopathy a median of 6.5 months before onset, with about 67% sensitivity and roughly 73% specificity. A 13 V-J signature model separated ophthalmopathy from stable hyperthyroidism, with around 88% sensitivity and roughly 84% specificity in cross-validation and 80%/75% in testing.

A patient counted as having stable Graves' hyperthyroidism if no progression to ophthalmopathy occurred over 18 months of follow-up. Hyperthyroidism patients were newly diagnosed, with disease duration under 2 months, and aged 18 to 65 years. The study excluded patients with uncontrolled infections, other autoimmune diseases, pregnancy or lactation. Clinical symptoms, serum thyroxine and TRAb, thyroid ultrasound, and orbital computed tomography formed the basis for the diagnoses. PBMCs were separated from 7.5 to 10 ml of fresh peripheral blood using Ficoll-Paque density gradient centrifugation. Total RNA was extracted using Trizol reagent, and RNA quality was assessed on an Agilent 2100 Bioanalyzer. CDR1 and CDR2 are drawn from the germline V gene: MNHNS, SASEGT. Its CDR3 holds 14 amino acids, cysteine through phenylalanine. Just CDR3 DNA is preserved here, 42 bases in frame from base 1. The germline ends are 20 bases apart after V is trimmed by 8 bases and J by 7 bases.

TCR beta CDR3 regions were amplified from RNA transcripts. The first round of RT-PCR for the TCR CDR3 was performed with the HTBI primer set and the Qiagen OneStep RT-PCR kit. A second multiplex PCR round built the libraries, followed by size selection and purification. The libraries were sequenced on an Illumina HiSeq2000 using paired-end 100 bp reads. The study's processing was this. SOAPnuke was used to process the raw data, removing reads that contained adapters or uncalled bases, had a mean Phred below 15, or lacked an exact match to the constant primer or identifier. COPE v1.2.5 was used to merge the high-quality paired reads, and each unique nucleotide sequence was defined as a clonotype. MiTCR v1.1 was used to align clonotypes to the IMGT TRBV, TRBD and TRBJ reference segments. Only V-J combinations with frequency above 0.0001, covering about 99% of repertoires, were analysed. A TCS score was defined as the ratio of F50 (clonal expansion) to E x V (chaos), with BLOSUM62-based TCRdist applied between CDR3 peptides within each V-J. Welch's t-statistics and random forest reduced just over 500 V-J features to 10 to 15, which were used in a naive Bayes classifier (R e1071). Starting from the raw public reads, TCRdb applied fastp trimming at Q25, assembled clones with MiXCR and retained in-frame beta chains. Rows matching on CDR3 protein sequence are summarized as one entry with the most common DNA and genes. It is TCRdb's table, rather than the study itself, that gives the V and J calls and clone size. Present in this sample are roughly 300,000 distinct CDR3 sequences, roughly a fifth of which were seen just once. About 50% of the sample is in the top ten clones.

With regard to this clonotype: Its antigen is unknown. Qualities for individual bases were not recorded, and no much larger clone is one base off.

The sample was blood. The chain employs TRBV6-1 and TRBJ2-5, with the D gene not confidently named. This sequence was found in a woman aged 50 to 65 with Graves' hyperthyroidism. The CDR3 region: CASSPTVGPGTQYF. The nucleotide sequence is TGTGCCAGCTCCCCCACAGTGGGCCCGGGGACCCAGTACTTC.